This TCR beta chain originates from a study of beta chain features in type 1 diabetes. Overall study results and limits: Although PCR might favor shorter templates, it would do so equally in patients and controls. Shortening that was moderate but significant affected the TCRB CDR3s of Type 1 diabetes patients in all four CD4+ subsets.

This CDR3 is 14 amino acids long. V lost 0 bases, J lost 6 bases, and 3 bases stayed unmatched. The germline CDR1 and CDR2 sequences are SGHDN and FVKESK. Since all of the isolated RNA was reverse transcribed, expressed TCRB transcripts were what got sequenced. Clones were read by immunoSEQ multiplex PCR, and TCRdb kept only the in-frame ones, dropping some. The sample shows over 150,000 clones, over 9% of them seen only once. On this clone itself: Its antigen is not identified.

A single heparinised draw of roughly 120 mL on average was taken per donor. The clonotype originates from a man in his thirties or forties with type 1 diabetes. The sequenced material came from central memory CD4+ T cells from blood. The chain is built from TRBV14 and TRBJ2-3, with 7 positions matching TRBD2. The CDR3 nucleotides are TGTGCCAGCAGCCAAGACAGGGAGGGCGATACGCAGTATTTT. Amino acids: CASSQDREGDTQYF.